Listed below are T cell receptor beta chains from one sample, sequenced in a study of regulatory T cells in long-lasting Graves disease. TCRdb processed the multiplex PCR reads anew with MiXCR; each CDR3 protein has one entry. There are fewer than 400,000 distinct CDR3 sequences in the sample; roughly 20% occur only once, and roughly 20% lies in the top ten. Sequences were derived from peripheral blood mononuclear cells (PBMCs), sampled when the disease was refractory, from a patient treated with antithyroid drugs. These receptors were collected from a female donor with Graves disease. CDR3s include the opening cysteine and the closing phenylalanine or tryptophan. The D gene is left open where the match is weak. Rows give clone size only sometimes, using once, few, many, or a class for an expanded clone.

>.|TRBJ2-5|TRBV3-2|15|.
CASSQERDGEETQYF
TGTGCCAGCAGCCAAGAACGAGATGGGGAAGAGACCCAGTACTTC
>.|TRBJ2-3|TRBV12-3/TRBV12-4|14|TRBD1
CASSFTGAEDTQYF
TGTGCCAGCAGTTTTACAGGGGCGGAGGATACGCAGTATTTT
>.|TRBJ1-3|TRBV12-3/TRBV12-4|17|.
CASSMATGLGSGNTIYF
TGTGCCAGCAGCATGGCCACAGGGCTAGGATCTGGAAACACCATATATTTT
>.|TRBJ2-7|TRBV12-3/TRBV12-4|12|.
CASSFGLGEQYF
TGTGCCAGCAGTTTTGGGCTGGGCGAGCAGTACTTC
>many|TRBJ2-5|TRBV7-9|18|TRBD2
CASSSGFVGTREQETQYF
TGTGCCAGCAGCTCGGGTTTCGTGGGGACTAGAGAACAAGAGACCCAGTACTTC
>few|TRBJ1-5|TRBV9|15|TRBD1
CASSPTGDSNQPQHF
TGTGCCAGCAGCCCGACAGGGGATAGCAATCAGCCCCAGCATTTT
>.|TRBJ1-2|TRBV5-1|18|TRBD1
CASSAPGTGGLANYGYTF
TGCGCCAGCAGCGCCCCCGGGACAGGGGGATTAGCTAACTATGGCTACACCTTC
>few|TRBJ1-1|TRBV6-5|15|.
CASSYGLGPVTEAFF
TGTGCCAGCAGTTACGGACTTGGCCCAGTCACTGAAGCTTTCTTT
>few|TRBJ2-7|TRBV27|15|.
CASSLGPLSHYEQYF
TGTGCCAGCAGTTTGGGGCCTCTCTCTCACTACGAGCAGTACTTC
>many|TRBJ2-5|TRBV2|12|.
CASSEFQETQYF
TGTGCCAGCAGTGAATTCCAAGAGACCCAGTACTTC
>.|TRBJ1-1|TRBV12-3/TRBV12-4|15|TRBD1
CASSLSQGAGTEAFF
TGTGCCAGCAGTTTATCACAGGGGGCAGGAACTGAAGCTTTCTTT
>few|TRBJ2-1|TRBV4-1|13|TRBD2
CASSQINAGRKFF
TGCGCCAGCAGCCAAATAAACGCCGGGAGGAAGTTCTTC
>few|TRBJ1-2|TRBV29-1|15|TRBD1
CSVEGRDRGNYGYTF
TGCAGCGTTGAAGGGCGAGACAGGGGTAACTATGGCTACACCTTC
>.|TRBJ1-1|TRBV20-1|15|TRBD1
CSARDLAGGKTEAFF
TGCAGTGCTAGAGATTTGGCAGGGGGCAAGACTGAAGCTTTCTTT
>many|TRBJ2-4|TRBV28|16|TRBD1
CASSLVSGGTQNIQYF
TGTGCCAGCAGTTTAGTGTCAGGGGGTACGCAAAACATTCAGTACTTC
>.|TRBJ2-7|TRBV4-1|14|TRBD1
CASSETGGLYEQYF
TGCGCCAGCAGCGAGACAGGGGGCCTGTACGAGCAGTACTTC
>few|TRBJ2-5|TRBV15|12|.
CATSRGIETQYF
TGTGCCACCAGCAGAGGGATAGAGACCCAGTACTTC
>.|TRBJ2-7|TRBV13|15|.
CASSLGQQGGGWQYF
TGTGCCAGCAGCTTAGGCCAACAGGGAGGGGGGTGGCAGTACTTC
>many|TRBJ1-5|TRBV6-9|16|.
CASSYTAGDPNQPQHF
TGTGCCAGCAGTTACACCGCCGGGGACCCTAATCAGCCCCAGCATTTT
>.|TRBJ1-1|TRBV19|13|.
CASRGPMNTEAFF
TGTGCCAGTAGGGGACCCATGAACACTGAAGCTTTCTTT
>many|TRBJ1-1|TRBV12-3/TRBV12-4|13|.
CASSAGSRTEAFF
TGTGCCAGCAGTGCAGGGTCACGGACTGAAGCTTTCTTT
>many|TRBJ2-7|TRBV5-6|12|.
CASSFSTYEQYF
TGTGCCAGCAGCTTTTCGACCTACGAGCAGTACTTC
>.|TRBJ2-1|TRBV19|14|.
CASSIGDNYNEQFF
TGTGCCAGTAGTATAGGGGACAACTACAATGAGCAGTTCTTC
>.|TRBJ1-1|TRBV6-1|12|.
CASKGTLPEAFF
TGTGCCAGTAAGGGGACTCTTCCTGAAGCTTTCTTT
>.|TRBJ2-7|TRBV11-2|13|.
CASSLWRGYEQYF
TGTGCCAGCAGCTTATGGAGGGGCTACGAGCAGTACTTC
>many|TRBJ2-5|TRBV24-1|12|TRBD1
CATGTGGETQYF
TGTGCAACCGGGACAGGGGGAGAGACCCAGTACTTC
>many|TRBJ1-1|TRBV10-3|16|.
CAISERGGSMNTEAFF
TGTGCCATCAGTGAAAGAGGCGGTTCTATGAACACTGAAGCTTTCTTT
>few|TRBJ2-7|TRBV6-2/TRBV6-3|14|.
CASSYRGRGYEQYF
TGTGCCAGCAGTTACCGGGGTCGAGGCTACGAGCAGTACTTC
>many|TRBJ1-2|TRBV6-1|12|.
CASSPQGNGYTF
TGTGCCAGCAGTCCACAGGGAAATGGCTACACCTTC
>.|TRBJ2-5|TRBV6-2/TRBV6-3|20|.
CASRKGRGGVAGHVAETQYF
TGTGCCAGCAGAAAAGGCAGGGGGGGAGTGGCGGGTCATGTCGCAGAGACCCAGTACTTC
>.|TRBJ2-2|TRBV19|17|TRBD2
CASSIGLAGGLAGELFF
TGTGCCAGTAGTATTGGACTAGCGGGAGGTCTGGCCGGGGAGCTGTTTTTT